Sequencing of this T cell receptor (beta chain) was carried out in a study of T cell responses to AZD1222 COVID-19 vaccine. Points from the study as a whole: At baseline, just 6 or 7 AZD1222 recipients tested seropositive. Repertoires were sampled only after the peak T cell response. Donor demographics were predominantly white British with a female majority; clonal diversity may be underestimated.

TCRdb's copy holds only in-frame clones and misses some; the assay was immunoSEQ multiplex PCR. The data contain 35,000 to 50,000 clones, approximately 90% of them seen just once; the ten biggest clones take up 20% to 25%. Points on this clone: Its antigen is not known.

Pooled samples include second doses given at about 4 or 12 weeks. Germline trimming cut 1 base from V and 1 base from J; bases unmatched to any gene: 0. This CDR3 is built from 15 residues. CDR1 LGHNA and CDR2 YSLEER come from the germline V gene. Source: peripheral blood, taken 28 days after the second AZD1222 dose. This TCR was sampled from an adult who received the AZD1222 COVID-19 vaccine. The J gene is TRBJ2-1, the V gene TRBV4-3, with TRBD2 matching 8 bases. The CDR3 spells CASSQGLASYNEQFF. The CDR3 DNA reads TGCGCCAGCAGCCAAGGACTAGCGTCCTACAATGAGCAGTTCTTC.